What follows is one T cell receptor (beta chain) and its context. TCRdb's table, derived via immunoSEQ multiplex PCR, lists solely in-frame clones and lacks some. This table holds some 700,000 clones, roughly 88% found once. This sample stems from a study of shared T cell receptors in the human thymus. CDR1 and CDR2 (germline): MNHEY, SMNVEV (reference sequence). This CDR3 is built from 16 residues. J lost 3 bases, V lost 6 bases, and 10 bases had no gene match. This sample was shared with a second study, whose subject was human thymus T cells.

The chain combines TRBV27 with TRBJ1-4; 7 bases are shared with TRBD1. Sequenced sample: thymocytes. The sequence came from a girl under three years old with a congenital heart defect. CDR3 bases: TGTGCCAGCAGCCACGAGACTGGGACAGCTAATGAAAAACTGTTTTTT. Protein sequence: CASSHETGTANEKLFF.